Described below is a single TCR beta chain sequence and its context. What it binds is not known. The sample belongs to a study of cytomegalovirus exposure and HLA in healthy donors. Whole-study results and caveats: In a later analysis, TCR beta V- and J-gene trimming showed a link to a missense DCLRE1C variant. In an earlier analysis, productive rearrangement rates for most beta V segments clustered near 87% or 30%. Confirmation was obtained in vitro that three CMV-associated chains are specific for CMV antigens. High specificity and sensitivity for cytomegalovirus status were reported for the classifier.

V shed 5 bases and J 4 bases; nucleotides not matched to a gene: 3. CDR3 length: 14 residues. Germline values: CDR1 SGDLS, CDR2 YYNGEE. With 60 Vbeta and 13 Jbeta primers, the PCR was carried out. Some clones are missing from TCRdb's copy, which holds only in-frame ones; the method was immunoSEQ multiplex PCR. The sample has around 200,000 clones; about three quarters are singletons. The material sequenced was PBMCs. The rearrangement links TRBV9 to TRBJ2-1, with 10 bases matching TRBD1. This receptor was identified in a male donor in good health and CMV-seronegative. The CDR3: CASRGTGAYNEQFF. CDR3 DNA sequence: TGTGCCAGCAGGGGGACAGGGGCATACAATGAGCAGTTCTTC.